The TCR beta chain under discussion was sequenced for a study of cytomegalovirus exposure and HLA in healthy donors. Looking at the study overall: The study placed over 65% of its 350 to 450 genotyped donors in the Caucasian-associated ancestry cluster.

The PCR ran on 60 Vbeta and 13 Jbeta primers. Clones were sequenced by immunoSEQ multiplex PCR, and TCRdb holds only the in-frame ones, with some missing. The repertoire consists of hundreds of thousands of clones, with 78% occurring once and the leading ten covering 3.8%. Germline loops: CDR1 MDHEN, CDR2 SYDVKM. This CDR3 comprises 15 residues. V gave up 7 bases and J gave up 4 bases; unmatched junction bases: 13. This chain joins TRBV28 and TRBJ2-7; 7 bases agree with TRBD1. Material: PBMCs. The clonotype originates from a male donor in good health and CMV-seronegative. CDR3 bases: TGTGCCAGCACCGAGCCCGGGACAGAAGATTACGAGCAGTACTTC. Amino acid sequence: CASTEPGTEDYEQYF. Full variable domain (outside the CDR3, taken from reference TRBV28 and TRBJ2-7): DVKVTQSSRYLVKRTGEKVFLECVQDMDHENMFWYRQDPGLGLRLIYFSYDVKMKEKGDIPEGYSVSREKKERFSLILESASTNQTSMYLCASTEPGTEDYEQYFGPGTRLTVT.